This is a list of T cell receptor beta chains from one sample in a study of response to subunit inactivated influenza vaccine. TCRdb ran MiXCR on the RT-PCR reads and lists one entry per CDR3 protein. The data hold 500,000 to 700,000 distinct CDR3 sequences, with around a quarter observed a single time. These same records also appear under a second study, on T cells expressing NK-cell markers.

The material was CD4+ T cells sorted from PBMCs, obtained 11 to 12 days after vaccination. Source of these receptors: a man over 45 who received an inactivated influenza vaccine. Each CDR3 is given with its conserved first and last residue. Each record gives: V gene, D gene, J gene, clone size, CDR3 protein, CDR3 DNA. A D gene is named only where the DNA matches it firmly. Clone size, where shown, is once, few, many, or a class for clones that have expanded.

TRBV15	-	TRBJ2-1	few	CATSRGNLDEQFF	TGTGCCACCAGCAGAGGAAACTTAGATGAGCAGTTCTTC
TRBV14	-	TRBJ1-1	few	CASRPNTNTEAFF	TGTGCCAGCAGGCCAAACACGAACACTGAAGCTTTCTTT
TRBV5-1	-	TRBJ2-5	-	CASSAIRGRGEETQYF	TGCGCCAGCAGCGCAATTAGAGGCAGGGGCGAGGAGACCCAGTACTTC
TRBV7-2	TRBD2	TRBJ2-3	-	CASTFPAGGGTDTQYF	TGTGCCAGCACCTTCCCGGCTGGCGGGGGAACAGATACGCAGTATTTT
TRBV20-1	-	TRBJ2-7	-	CSARETRTPYEQYF	TGCAGTGCTAGAGAGACTCGTACCCCCTACGAGCAGTACTTC
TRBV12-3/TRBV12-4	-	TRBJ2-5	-	CASKRELTEETQYF	TGTGCCAGCAAAAGGGAATTGACAGAGGAGACCCAGTACTTC
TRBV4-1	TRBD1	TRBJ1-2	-	CASSQYRQQGARQYGYTF	TGCGCCAGCAGCCAGTACCGCCAACAGGGGGCTCGACAGTATGGCTACACCTTC
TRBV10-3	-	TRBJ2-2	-	CAINGGPKSGELFF	TGTGCCATCAACGGAGGGCCCAAGTCCGGGGAGCTGTTTTTT
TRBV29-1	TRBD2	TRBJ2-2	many	CSVRLEDGTRVAGELFF	TGCAGCGTTCGCTTGGAAGACGGGACTAGAGTTGCCGGGGAGCTGTTTTTT
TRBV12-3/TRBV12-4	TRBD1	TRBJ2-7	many	CASSQTGGGEQYF	TGTGCCAGCAGTCAAACAGGGGGAGGCGAGCAGTACTTC
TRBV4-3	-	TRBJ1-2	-	CASSQELGDYGYTF	TGCGCCAGCAGCCAAGAATTGGGGGACTATGGCTACACCTTC
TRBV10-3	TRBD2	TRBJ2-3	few	CATSHRLARSTDTQYF	TGTGCCACCTCGCACCGACTAGCGAGAAGCACAGATACGCAGTATTTT
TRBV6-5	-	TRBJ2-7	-	CASSSDIRSYEQYF	TGTGCCAGCAGTTCGGACATTCGCTCCTACGAGCAGTACTTC
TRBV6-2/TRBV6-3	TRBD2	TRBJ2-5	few	CASVAGGGYYQYF	TGTGCCAGCGTGGCCGGCGGGGGATATTATCAGTACTTC
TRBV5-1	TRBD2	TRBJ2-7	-	CASSFGLAGASYEQYF	TGCGCCAGCAGCTTCGGACTAGCGGGGGCCTCCTACGAGCAGTACTTC
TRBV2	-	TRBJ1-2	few	CASRMVVGGYTF	TGTGCCAGCCGGATGGTGGTCGGGGGCTACACCTTC
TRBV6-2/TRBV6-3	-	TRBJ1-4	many	CASSYDPEATNEKLFF	TGTGCCAGCAGTTACGACCCAGAGGCAACTAATGAAAAACTGTTTTTT
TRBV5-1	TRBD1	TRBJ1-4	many	CASSPRTGDVTTNEKLFF	TGCGCCAGCAGCCCAAGGACAGGGGACGTCACAACTAATGAAAAACTGTTTTTT